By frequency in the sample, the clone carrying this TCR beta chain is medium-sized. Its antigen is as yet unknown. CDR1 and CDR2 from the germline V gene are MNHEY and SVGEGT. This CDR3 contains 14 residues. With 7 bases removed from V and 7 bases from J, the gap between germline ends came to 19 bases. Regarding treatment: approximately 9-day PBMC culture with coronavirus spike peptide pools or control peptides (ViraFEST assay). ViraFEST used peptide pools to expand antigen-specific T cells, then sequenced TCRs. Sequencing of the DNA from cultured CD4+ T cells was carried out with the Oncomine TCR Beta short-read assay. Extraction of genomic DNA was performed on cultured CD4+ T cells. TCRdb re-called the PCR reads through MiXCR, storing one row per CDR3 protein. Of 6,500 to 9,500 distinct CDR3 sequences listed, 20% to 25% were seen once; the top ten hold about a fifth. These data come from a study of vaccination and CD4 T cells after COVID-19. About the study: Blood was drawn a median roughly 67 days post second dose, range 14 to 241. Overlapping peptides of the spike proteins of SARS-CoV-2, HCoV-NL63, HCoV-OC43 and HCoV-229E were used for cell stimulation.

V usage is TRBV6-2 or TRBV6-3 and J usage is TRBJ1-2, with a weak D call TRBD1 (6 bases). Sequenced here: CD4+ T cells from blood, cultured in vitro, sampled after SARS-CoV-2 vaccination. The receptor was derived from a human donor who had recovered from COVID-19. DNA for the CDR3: TGTGCCAGCACGGCCAGGGGAGGCAGCTTTGGCTACACCTTC. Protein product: CASTARGGSFGYTF.